This T cell receptor (beta chain) was retrieved from a study of CD8 T cells in Susac syndrome. TCR beta from blood CD8+ and CD4+ T cells was sequenced. RNA amounts of about 0.45 to 1 ug underwent reverse transcription with random hexamers. By means of immunoSEQ multiplex PCR, TCR beta CDR3 spanning 54 Vbeta and 13 Jbeta underwent amplification. TCRdb re-called the immunoSEQ multiplex PCR reads through MiXCR, storing one row per CDR3 protein. The repertoire includes hundreds of thousands of distinct CDR3 sequences, around 91% of them detected once, and roughly 0.17% sits in the top ten. The receptor was isolated from a human donor with multiple sclerosis. Sequences were obtained from CD8+ T cells from PBMCs.

In nucleotides, the CDR3 is TGCGCCAGCAGCCAAGCGGGGGTGTCGGGACACAATGAGCAGTTCTTC. Residues: CASSQAGVSGHNEQFF. The V and J genes are TRBV4-3 and TRBJ2-1, with D perhaps matching TRBD2 (6 bases). Per the germline V gene, CDR1 is LGHNA and CDR2 is YSLEER. Trimming stripped 1 base from V and 5 bases from J, with 15 bases between. The CDR3 extends over 16 amino acids.